The clone carrying this T cell receptor (beta chain) was counted a few times. This specimen comes from a study of technical replicates of blood from several donors. Method: immunoSEQ multiplex PCR; TCRdb's copy keeps in-frame clones and lacks some. The sample consists of tens of thousands of clones, approximately 92% of them appearing once. Germline CDR1 is SNHLY and CDR2 is FYNNEI. CDR3 length equals 13 residues. Between the trimmed V and J ends, which lost 6 bases and 0 bases, there was a span of 6 bases. This sequence joins TRBV2 and TRBJ1-3; tentatively, D is TRBD1 (6 bases). The sequence was obtained from a human donor in good health. The sequenced material came from T cells isolated from PBMCs. CDR3 loop: CASRGASGNTIYF. The CDR3 bases are TGTGCCAGCAGGGGGGCCTCTGGAAACACCATATATTTT.